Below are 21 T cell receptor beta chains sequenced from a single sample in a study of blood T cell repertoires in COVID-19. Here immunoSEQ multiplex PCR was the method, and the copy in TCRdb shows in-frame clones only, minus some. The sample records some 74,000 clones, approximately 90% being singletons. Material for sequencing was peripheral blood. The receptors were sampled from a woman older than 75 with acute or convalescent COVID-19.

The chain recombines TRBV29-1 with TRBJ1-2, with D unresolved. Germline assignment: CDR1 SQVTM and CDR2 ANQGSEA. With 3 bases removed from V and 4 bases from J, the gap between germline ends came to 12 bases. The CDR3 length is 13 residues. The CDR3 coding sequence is TGCAGCGTTGACGGCCCAGGATCCTATGGCTACACCTTC. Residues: CSVDGPGSYGYTF.

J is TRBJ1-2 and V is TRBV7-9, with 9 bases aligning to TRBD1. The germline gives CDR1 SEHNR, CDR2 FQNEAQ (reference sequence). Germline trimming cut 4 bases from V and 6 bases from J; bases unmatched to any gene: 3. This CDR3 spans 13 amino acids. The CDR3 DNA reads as TGTGCCAGCAGCTGGGGACAGGGAAATGGCTACACCTTC. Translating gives CASSWGQGNGYTF.

CDR3 amino acids: CASSPRISENTGELFF. CDR3 in DNA: TGTGCCAGCAGCCCAAGGATTAGCGAGAACACCGGGGAGCTGTTTTTT. The chain has TRBV7-6 and TRBJ2-2, with D possibly matching TRBD2 (5 bases). The CDR3 covers 16 residues. V was cut by 5 bases and J by 1 base, with 14 bases left in between. The germline gives CDR1 SGHVS, CDR2 FNYEAQ.

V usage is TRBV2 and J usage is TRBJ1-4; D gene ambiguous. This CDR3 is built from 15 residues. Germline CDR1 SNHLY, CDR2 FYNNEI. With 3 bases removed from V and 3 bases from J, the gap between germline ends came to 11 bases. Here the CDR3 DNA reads TGTGCCAGCAGTGATATGCGGTTGCCTAATGAAAAACTGTTTTTT. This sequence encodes CASSDMRLPNEKLFF.

CDR3 in amino acids: CASSLRSGVMNTEAFF. DNA for the CDR3: TGTGCCAGCAGCTTGCGCTCGGGGGTGATGAACACTGAAGCTTTCTTT. J is TRBJ1-1 and V is TRBV5-6; D is perhaps TRBD1 (5 bases). The germline CDR1 and CDR2 sequences are SGHDT and YYEEEE. With 1 base removed from V and 0 bases from J, the gap between germline ends came to 13 bases. The CDR3 is 16 residues long.

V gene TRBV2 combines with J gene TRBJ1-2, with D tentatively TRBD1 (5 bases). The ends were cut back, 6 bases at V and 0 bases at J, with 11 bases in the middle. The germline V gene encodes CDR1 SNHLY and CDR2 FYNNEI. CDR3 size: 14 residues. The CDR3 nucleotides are TGTGCCAGCAGATTCGGACAAACTAACTATGGCTACACCTTC. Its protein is CASRFGQTNYGYTF.

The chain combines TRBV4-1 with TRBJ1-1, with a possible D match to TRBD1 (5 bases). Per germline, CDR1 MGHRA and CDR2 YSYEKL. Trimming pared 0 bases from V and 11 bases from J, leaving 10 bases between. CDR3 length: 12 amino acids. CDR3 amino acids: CASSQDTGPAFF. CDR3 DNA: TGCGCCAGCAGCCAAGATACAGGCCCCGCTTTCTTT.

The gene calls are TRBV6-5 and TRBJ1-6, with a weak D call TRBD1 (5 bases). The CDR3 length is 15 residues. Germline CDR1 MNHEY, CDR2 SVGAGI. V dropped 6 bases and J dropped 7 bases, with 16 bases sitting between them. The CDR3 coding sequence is TGTGCCAGCAGCCGAACGGGGGGATTGAATTCACCCCTCCACTTT. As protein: CASSRTGGLNSPLHF.

The CDR3 nucleotides read TGTGCCAGCAGCAAAGTCCGGGACAGGGGGCGGAGTCCATCCTCCTACGAGCAGTACTTC. It encodes CASSKVRDRGRSPSSYEQYF. This chain connects TRBV21-1 to TRBJ2-7; TRBD1, as called in the table, went unchecked against the DNA. TRBV21-1 is annotated as a pseudogene. The CDR3 sequence is 20 residues long.

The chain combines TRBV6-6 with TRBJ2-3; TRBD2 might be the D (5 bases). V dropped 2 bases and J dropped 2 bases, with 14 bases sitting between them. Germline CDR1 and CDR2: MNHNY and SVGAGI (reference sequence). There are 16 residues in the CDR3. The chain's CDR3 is CASSYGGERYTDTQYF. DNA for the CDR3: TGTGCCAGCAGTTACGGAGGTGAGCGGTACACAGATACGCAGTATTTT.

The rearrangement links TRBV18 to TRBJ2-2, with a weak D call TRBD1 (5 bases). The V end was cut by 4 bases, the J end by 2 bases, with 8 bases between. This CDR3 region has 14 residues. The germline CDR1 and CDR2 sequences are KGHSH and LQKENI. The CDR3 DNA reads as TGTGCCAGCTCACAAGACAGAAACACCGGGGAGCTGTTTTTT. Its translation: CASSQDRNTGELFF.

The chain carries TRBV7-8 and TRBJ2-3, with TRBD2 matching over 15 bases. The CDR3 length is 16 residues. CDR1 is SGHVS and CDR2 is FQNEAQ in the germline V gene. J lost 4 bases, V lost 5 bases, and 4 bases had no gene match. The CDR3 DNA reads TGTGCCAGCAGCCGAGGACTAGCGGGGGGGCCAGATACGCAGTATTTT. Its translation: CASSRGLAGGPDTQYF.

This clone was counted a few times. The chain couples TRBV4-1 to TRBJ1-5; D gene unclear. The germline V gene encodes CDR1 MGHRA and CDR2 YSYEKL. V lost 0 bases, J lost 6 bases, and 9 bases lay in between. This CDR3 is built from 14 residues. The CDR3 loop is CASSQESRAQPQHF. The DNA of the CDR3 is TGCGCCAGCAGCCAAGAGAGTAGAGCTCAGCCCCAGCATTTT.

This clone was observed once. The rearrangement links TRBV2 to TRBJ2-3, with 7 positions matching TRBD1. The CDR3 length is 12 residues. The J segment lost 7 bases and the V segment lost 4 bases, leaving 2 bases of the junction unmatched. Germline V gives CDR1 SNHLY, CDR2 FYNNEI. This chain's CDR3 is CASSGQGHTQYF. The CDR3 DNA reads TGTGCCAGCAGTGGACAGGGCCATACGCAGTATTTT. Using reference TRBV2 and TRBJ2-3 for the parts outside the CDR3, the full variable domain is EPEVTQTPSHQVTQMGQEVILRCVPISNHLYFYWYRQILGQKVEFLVSFYNNEISEKSEIFDDQFSVERPDGSNFTLKIRSTKLEDSAMYFCASSGQGHTQYFGPGTRLTVL.

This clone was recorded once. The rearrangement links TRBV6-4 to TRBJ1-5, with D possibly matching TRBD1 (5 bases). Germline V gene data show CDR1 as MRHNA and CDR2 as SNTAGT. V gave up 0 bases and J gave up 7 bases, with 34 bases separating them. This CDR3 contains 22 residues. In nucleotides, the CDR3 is TGTGCCAGCAGTGACTCCGGTCTGGGGCCGGTCTTGGTCACGTTCAATTTGCAGCCCCAGCATTTT. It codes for CASSDSGLGPVLVTFNLQPQHF.

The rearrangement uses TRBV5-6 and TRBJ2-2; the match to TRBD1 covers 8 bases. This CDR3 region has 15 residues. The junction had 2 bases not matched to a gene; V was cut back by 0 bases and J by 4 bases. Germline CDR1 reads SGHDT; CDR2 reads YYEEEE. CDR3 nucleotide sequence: TGTGCCAGCAGCTTGGACAGGGGGGTCACCGGGGAGCTGTTTTTT. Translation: CASSLDRGVTGELFF.

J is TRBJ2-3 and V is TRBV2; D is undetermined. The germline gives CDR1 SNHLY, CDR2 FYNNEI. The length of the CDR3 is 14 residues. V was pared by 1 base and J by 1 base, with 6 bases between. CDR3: CASSEGPGTDTQYF. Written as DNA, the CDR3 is TGTGCCAGCAGTGAAGGTCCGGGCACAGATACGCAGTATTTT.

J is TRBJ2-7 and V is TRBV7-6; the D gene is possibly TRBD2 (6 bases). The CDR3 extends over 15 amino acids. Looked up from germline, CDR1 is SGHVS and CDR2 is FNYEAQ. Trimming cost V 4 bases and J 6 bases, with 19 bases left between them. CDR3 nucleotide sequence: TGTGCCAGCAGCTCGTCCGGGACTCGTCTCGCCGAGCAGTACTTC. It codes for CASSSSGTRLAEQYF.

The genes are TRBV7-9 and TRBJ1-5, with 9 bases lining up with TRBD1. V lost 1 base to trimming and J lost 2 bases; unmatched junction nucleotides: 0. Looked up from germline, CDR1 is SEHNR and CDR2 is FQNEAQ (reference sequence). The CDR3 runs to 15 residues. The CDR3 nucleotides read TGTGCCAGCAGCTTAGGGACAGGGGGCAATCAGCCCCAGCATTTT. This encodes CASSLGTGGNQPQHF.

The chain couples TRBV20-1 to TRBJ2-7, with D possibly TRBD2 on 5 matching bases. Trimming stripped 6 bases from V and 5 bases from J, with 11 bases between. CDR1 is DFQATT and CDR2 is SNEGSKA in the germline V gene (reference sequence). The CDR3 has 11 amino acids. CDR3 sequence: CSAEGSHEQYF. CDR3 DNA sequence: TGCAGTGCCGAAGGGAGCCACGAGCAGTACTTC.

In DNA, the CDR3 is TGTGCCAGCAGTTTAGTTTGGGGAGTCGCCGGGGAGCTGTTTTTT. Translating it yields CASSLVWGVAGELFF. This rearrangement joins TRBV27 to TRBJ2-2; possibly TRBD2 for D (5 bases). Germline lookup yields CDR1 MNHEY and CDR2 SMNVEV (reference sequence). This CDR3 contains 15 residues. Trimming took 2 bases from V and 6 from J, leaving 13 bases between them.